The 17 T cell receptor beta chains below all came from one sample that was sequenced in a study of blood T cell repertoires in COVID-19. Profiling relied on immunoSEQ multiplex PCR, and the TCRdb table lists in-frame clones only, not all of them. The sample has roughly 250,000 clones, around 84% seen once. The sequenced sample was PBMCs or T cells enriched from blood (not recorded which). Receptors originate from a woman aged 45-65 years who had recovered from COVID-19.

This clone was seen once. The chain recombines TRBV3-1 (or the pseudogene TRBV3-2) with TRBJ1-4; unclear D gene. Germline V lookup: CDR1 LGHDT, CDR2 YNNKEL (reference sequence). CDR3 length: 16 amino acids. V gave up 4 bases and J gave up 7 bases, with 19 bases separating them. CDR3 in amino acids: CASSPDKRARTEKLFF. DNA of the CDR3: TGTGCCAGCAGCCCTGACAAGAGGGCCAGGACTGAAAAACTGTTTTTT.

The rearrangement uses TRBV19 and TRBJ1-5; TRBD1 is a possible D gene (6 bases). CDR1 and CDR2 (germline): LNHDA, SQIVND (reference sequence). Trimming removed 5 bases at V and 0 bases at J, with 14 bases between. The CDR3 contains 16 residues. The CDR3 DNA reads TGTGCCAGTAGTCCTTTGACAGGCAATAGCAATCAGCCCCAGCATTTT. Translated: CASSPLTGNSNQPQHF. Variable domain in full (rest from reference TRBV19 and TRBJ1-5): DGGITQSPKYLFRKEGQNVTLSCEQNLNHDAMYWYRQDPGQGLRLIYYSQIVNDFQKGDIAEGYSVSREKKESFPLTVTSAQKNPTAFYLCASSPLTGNSNQPQHFGDGTRLSIL.

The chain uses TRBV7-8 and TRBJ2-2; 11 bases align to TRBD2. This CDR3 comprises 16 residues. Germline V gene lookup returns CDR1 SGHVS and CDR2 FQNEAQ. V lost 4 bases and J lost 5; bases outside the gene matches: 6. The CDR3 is CASSWNSGGVTGELFF. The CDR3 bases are TGTGCCAGCAGCTGGAATAGCGGGGGGGTGACCGGGGAGCTGTTTTTT. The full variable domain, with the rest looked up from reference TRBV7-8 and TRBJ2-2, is GAGVSQSPRYKVAKRGQDVALRCDPISGHVSLFWYQQALGQGPEFLTYFQNEAQLDKSGLPSDRFFAERPEGSVSTLKIQRTQQEDSAVYLCASSWNSGGVTGELFFGEGSRLTVL.

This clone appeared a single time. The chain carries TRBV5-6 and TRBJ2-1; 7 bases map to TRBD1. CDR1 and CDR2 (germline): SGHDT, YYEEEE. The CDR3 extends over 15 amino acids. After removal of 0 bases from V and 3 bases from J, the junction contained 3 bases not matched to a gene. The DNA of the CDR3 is TGTGCCAGCAGCTTGGTGACAGGGCTCTACAATGAGCAGTTCTTC. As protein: CASSLVTGLYNEQFF.

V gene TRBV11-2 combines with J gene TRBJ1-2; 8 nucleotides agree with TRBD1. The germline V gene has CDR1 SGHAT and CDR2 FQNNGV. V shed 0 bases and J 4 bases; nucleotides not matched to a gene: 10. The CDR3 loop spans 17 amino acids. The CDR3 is CASSLEAWTGMAYGYTF. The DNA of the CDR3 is TGTGCCAGCAGCTTAGAAGCCTGGACAGGGATGGCCTATGGCTACACCTTC.

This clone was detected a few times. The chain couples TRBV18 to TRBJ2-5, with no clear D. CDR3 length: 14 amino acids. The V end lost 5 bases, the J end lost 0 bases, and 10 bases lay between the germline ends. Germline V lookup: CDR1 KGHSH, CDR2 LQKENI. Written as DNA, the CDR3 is TGTGCCAGCTCAAAAATTCGGGACCAAGAGACCCAGTACTTC. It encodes CASSKIRDQETQYF.

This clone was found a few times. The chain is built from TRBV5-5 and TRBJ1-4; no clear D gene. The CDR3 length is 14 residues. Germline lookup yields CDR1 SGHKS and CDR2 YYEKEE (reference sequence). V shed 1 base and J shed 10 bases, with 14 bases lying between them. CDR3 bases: TGTGCCAGCAGCTTGTGGGTGGCGGAGGGAAAACTGTTTTTT. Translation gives CASSLWVAEGKLFF.

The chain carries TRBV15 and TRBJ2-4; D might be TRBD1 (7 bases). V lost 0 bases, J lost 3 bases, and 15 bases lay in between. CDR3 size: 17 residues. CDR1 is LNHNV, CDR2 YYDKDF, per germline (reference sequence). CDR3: CATSREGGWTGKNIQYF. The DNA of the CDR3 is TGTGCCACCAGCAGAGAGGGGGGTTGGACAGGCAAAAACATTCAGTACTTC.

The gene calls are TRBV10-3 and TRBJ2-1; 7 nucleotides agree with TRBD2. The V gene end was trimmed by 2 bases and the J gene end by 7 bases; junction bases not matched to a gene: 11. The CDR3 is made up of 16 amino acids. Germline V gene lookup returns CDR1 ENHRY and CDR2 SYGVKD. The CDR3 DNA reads TGTGCCATCAGTGAGAACCTAGCGGCGACTTCGAATGAGCAGTTCTTC. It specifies CAISENLAATSNEQFF.

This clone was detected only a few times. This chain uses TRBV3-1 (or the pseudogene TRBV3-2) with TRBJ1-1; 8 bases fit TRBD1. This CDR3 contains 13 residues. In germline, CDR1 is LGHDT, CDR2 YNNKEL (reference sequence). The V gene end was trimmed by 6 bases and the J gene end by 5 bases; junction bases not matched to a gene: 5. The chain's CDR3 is CASSSRGLTEAFF. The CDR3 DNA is TGTGCCAGCAGTTCCAGGGGGCTTACTGAAGCTTTCTTT.

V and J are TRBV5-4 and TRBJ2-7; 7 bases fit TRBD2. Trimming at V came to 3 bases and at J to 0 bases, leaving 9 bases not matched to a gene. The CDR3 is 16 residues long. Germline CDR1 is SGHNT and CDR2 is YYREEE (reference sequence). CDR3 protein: CASSSGGGEGSYEQYF. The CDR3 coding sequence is TGTGCCAGCAGCTCGGGGGGTGGGGAAGGCTCCTACGAGCAGTACTTC.

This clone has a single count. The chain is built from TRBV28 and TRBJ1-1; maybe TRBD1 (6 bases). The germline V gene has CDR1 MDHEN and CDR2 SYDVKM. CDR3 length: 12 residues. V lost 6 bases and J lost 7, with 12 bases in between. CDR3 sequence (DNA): TGTGCCAGCAGCGTCCAGGGGAATGAAGCTTTCTTT. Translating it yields CASSVQGNEAFF.

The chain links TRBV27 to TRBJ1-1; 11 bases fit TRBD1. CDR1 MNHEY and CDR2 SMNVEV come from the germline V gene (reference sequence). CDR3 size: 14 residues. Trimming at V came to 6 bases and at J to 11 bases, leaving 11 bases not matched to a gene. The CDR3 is CASSPGTGGLGAFF. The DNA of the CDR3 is TGTGCCAGCAGCCCCGGGACAGGGGGATTGGGGGCTTTCTTT.

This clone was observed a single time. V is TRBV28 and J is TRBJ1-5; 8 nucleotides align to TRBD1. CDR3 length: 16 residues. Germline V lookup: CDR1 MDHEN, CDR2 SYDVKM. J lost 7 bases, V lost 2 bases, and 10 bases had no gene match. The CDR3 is CASSLVFSGGRQPQHF. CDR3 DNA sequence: TGTGCCAGCAGTTTAGTATTTTCAGGGGGCAGGCAGCCCCAGCATTTT.

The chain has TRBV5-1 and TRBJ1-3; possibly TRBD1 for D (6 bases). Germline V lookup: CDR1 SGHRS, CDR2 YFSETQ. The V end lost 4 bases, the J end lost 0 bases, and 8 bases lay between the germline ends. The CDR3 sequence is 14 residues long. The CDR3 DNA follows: TGCGCCAGCAGCCGGGACACCTCTGGAAACACCATATATTTT. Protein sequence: CASSRDTSGNTIYF.

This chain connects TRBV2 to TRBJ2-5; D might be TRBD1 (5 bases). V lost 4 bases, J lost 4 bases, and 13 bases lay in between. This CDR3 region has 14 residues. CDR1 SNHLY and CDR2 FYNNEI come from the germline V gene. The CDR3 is CASSGAGNGETQYF. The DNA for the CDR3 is TGTGCCAGCAGTGGGGCAGGGAATGGAGAGACCCAGTACTTC.

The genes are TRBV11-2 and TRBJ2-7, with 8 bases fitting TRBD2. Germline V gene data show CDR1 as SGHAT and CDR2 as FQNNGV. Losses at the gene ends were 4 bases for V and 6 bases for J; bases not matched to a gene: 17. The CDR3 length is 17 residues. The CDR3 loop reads CASSSVSGMPEAPEQYF. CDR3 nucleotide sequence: TGTGCCAGCAGCTCAGTTAGCGGGATGCCAGAGGCCCCCGAGCAGTACTTC.